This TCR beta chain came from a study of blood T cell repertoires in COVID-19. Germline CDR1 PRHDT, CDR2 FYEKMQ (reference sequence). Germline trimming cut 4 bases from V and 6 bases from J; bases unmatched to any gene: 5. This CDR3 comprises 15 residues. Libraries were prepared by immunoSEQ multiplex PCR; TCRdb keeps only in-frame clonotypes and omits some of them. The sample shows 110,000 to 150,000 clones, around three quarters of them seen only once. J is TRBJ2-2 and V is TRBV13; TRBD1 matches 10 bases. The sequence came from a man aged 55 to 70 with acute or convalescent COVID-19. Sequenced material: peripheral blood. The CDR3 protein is CASSSRDRGPGELFF. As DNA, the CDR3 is TGTGCCAGCAGCTCCCGGGACAGGGGACCCGGGGAGCTGTTTTTT.